This entry lists 9 T cell receptor beta chains sequenced from one sample in a study of T cells after yellow fever vaccination. TCRdb analysed the 5' RACE reads with MiXCR anew, one entry per CDR3 protein. The sample comprises hundreds of thousands of distinct CDR3 sequences, approximately 18% of which are singletons, and 15% to 20% rests with the top ten. The sample in question was PBMCs, obtained before the yellow fever booster vaccination. These receptors were collected from a man younger than 35 who received the YFV17D yellow fever vaccine.

This rearrangement joins TRBV30 to TRBJ1-1; D gene uncertain. The CDR3 length is 15 residues. The germline V gene encodes CDR1 GTSNPN and CDR2 SVGIG (reference sequence). The V end lost 3 bases, the J end lost 1 base, and 15 bases lay between the germline ends. The CDR3 is CAWSSSNTQNTEAFF. The CDR3 DNA reads TGTGCCTGGAGCTCCTCAAACACACAGAACACTGAAGCTTTCTTT.

In its sample, this clonotype was seen a few times. The chain is built from TRBV5-1 and TRBJ2-3, with D possibly being TRBD1 (6 bases). CDR1 SGHRS and CDR2 YFSETQ come from the germline V gene. The CDR3 has 19 residues. Trimming removed 0 bases at V and 1 base at J, with 21 bases between. The CDR3 is CASSLVAGLGTLRTDTQYF. The CDR3 DNA is TGCGCCAGCAGCTTGGTTGCTGGGTTGGGGACACTCCGCACAGATACGCAGTATTTT.

The chain has TRBV7-2 and TRBJ2-1; D is perhaps TRBD1 (6 bases). This CDR3 spans 15 amino acids. Trimming took off 1 base at V and 0 bases at J, with 7 bases between the two ends. Per the germline V gene, CDR1 is SGHTA and CDR2 is FQGNSA. CDR3 in DNA: TGTGCCAGCAGCTTAGAGGACAGCTCCTACAATGAGCAGTTCTTC. Residues: CASSLEDSSYNEQFF.

In this sample, this clonotype turned up a few times. The chain carries TRBV9 and TRBJ2-5; the D is unclear. The CDR3 is made up of 12 amino acids. V gave up 3 bases and J gave up 3 bases, with 6 bases separating them. Germline assignment: CDR1 SGDLS and CDR2 YYNGEE. CDR3 protein: CASSAAEETQYF. For the CDR3, the DNA is TGTGCCAGCAGCGCCGCCGAAGAGACCCAGTACTTC.

This clonotype was detected only a few times. The J gene is TRBJ2-5, the V gene TRBV6-5; D unclear. Trimming shortened V by 6 bases and J by 7 bases, and 12 bases separated the two germline ends. In germline, CDR1 is MNHEY, CDR2 SVGAGI. The CDR3 is 12 residues long. The CDR3 DNA is TGTGCCAGCAGGGAAGAAGTAGGGACCCAGTACTTC. Its translation is CASREEVGTQYF.

The chain uses TRBV9 and TRBJ2-5; D not certain. This CDR3 has 13 residues. From germline, CDR1 is SGDLS and CDR2 YYNGEE. Trimming left V 0 bases short and J 2 bases short, with 5 bases between. Here the CDR3 DNA reads TGTGCCAGCAGCGTAGACATGCAAGAGACCCAGTACTTC. As protein: CASSVDMQETQYF.

This clonotype came up a few times. The rearrangement links TRBV27 to TRBJ1-1; D possibly corresponds to TRBD1 (5 bases). The V gene lost 0 bases and the J gene lost 5 bases, with 10 bases spanning the gap. The CDR3 covers 14 residues. Germline V gene data show CDR1 as MNHEY and CDR2 as SMNVEV (reference sequence). CDR3 sequence: CASSLSSGGTEAFF. Written as DNA, the CDR3 is TGTGCCAGCAGTTTATCGAGTGGGGGGACTGAAGCTTTCTTT.

This clonotype showed up just a few times. This chain connects TRBV29-1 to TRBJ1-1; the D gene is possibly TRBD1 (6 bases). Germline-derived CDR1 and CDR2 are SQVTM and ANQGSEA. V lost 1 base and J lost 2, with 14 bases in between. This CDR3 region has 15 residues. CDR3: CSVEGVGGANTEAFF. In DNA, the CDR3 is TGCAGCGTTGAAGGGGTAGGGGGGGCAAACACTGAAGCTTTCTTT.

This clonotype was seen only a few times. This rearrangement joins TRBV9 to TRBJ1-3, with D unclear. This CDR3 spans 18 amino acids. The germline gives CDR1 SGDLS, CDR2 YYNGEE. Trimming pared 0 bases from V and 0 bases from J, leaving 16 bases between. The CDR3 sequence: CASSVGVRAGDSGNTIYF. The CDR3 bases are TGTGCCAGCAGCGTAGGTGTTCGGGCAGGAGACTCTGGAAACACCATATATTTT.